The rows below give T cell receptor beta chains drawn from one sample of a study of blood T cell repertoires in COVID-19. The table came from immunoSEQ multiplex PCR; TCRdb's copy has only in-frame clones and leaves some out. The sample yields just over 95,000 clones, 81% seen once. The material sequenced was peripheral blood. These receptor sequences come from a man in his sixties with acute or convalescent COVID-19. The conserved cysteine and the conserved F or W are not part of the CDR3 here. The D gene is left open where the match is weak.

TRBV3-1/TRBV3-2	TRBD1	TRBJ2-6	ASSHLYRGRKPGANVLT
TRBV11-3	NA	TRBJ1-2	ASSPLRRVDGYT
TRBV28	NA	TRBJ1-1	ASSLGGGTEAF
TRBV7-9	NA	TRBJ2-5	ASSRQAQETQY
TRBV10-3	TRBD1	TRBJ2-7	AISESRGTVAEQY
TRBV7-8	TRBD1	TRBJ2-3	ASSFQGARN
TRBV18	NA	TRBJ1-5	ASSPDGTPYQPQH
TRBV9	TRBD1	TRBJ2-3	ASSVAGDRDNTQY
TRBV28	NA	TRBJ2-3	ASSFLSSTDTQY
TRBV12-5	NA	TRBJ1-1	ASAPGHLNTEAF
TRBV13	NA	TRBJ1-2	ASSAMGEDRYT
TRBV4-1	TRBD2	TRBJ2-5	ASSQGPHLAGEETQY
TRBV3-1/TRBV3-2	NA	TRBJ2-2	ASSEREQGKNTGELF
TRBV9	NA	TRBJ1-3	ASSPVPGSGNTIY
TRBV7-2	TRBD2	TRBJ2-3	ASSLLGTSGFTDTQY